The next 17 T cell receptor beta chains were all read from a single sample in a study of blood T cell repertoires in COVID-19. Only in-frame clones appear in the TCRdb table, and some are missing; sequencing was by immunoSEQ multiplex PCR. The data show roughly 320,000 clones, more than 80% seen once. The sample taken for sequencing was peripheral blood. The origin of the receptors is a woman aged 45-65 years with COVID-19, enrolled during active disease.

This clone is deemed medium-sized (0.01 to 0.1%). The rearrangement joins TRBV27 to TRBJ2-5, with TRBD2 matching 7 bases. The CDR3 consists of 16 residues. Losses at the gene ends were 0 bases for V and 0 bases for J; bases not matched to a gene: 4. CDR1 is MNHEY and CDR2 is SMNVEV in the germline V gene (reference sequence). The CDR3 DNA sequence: TGTGCCAGCAGTTTATCAGGCCTAGCGGACCAAGAGACCCAGTACTTC. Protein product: CASSLSGLADQETQYF.

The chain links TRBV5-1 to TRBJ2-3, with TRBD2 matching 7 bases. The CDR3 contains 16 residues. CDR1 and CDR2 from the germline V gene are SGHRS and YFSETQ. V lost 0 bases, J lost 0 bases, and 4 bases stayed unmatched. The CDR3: CASSLGLAVSTDTQYF. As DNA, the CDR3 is TGCGCCAGCAGCTTGGGTCTAGCGGTGAGCACAGATACGCAGTATTTT.

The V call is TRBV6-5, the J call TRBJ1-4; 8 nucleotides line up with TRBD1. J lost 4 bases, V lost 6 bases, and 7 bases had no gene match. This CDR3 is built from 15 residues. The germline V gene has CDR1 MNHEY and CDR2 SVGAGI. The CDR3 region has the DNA TGTGCCAGCAGGGCAGGGACAGGCAATAATGAAAAACTGTTTTTT. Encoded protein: CASRAGTGNNEKLFF.

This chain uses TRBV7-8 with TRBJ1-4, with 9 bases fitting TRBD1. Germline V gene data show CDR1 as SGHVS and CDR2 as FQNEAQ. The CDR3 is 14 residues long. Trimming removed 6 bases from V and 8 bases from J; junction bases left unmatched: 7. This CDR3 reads CASRRRTGEEKLFF. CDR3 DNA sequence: TGTGCCAGCAGGCGACGGACAGGGGAGGAAAAACTGTTTTTT.

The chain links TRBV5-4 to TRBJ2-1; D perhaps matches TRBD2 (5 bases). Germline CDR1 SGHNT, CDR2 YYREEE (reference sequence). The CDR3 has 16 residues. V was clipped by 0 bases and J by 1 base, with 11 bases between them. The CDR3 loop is CASSLDSSSSYNEQFF. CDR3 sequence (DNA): TGTGCCAGCAGCTTGGATTCTAGCTCTTCCTACAATGAGCAGTTCTTC.

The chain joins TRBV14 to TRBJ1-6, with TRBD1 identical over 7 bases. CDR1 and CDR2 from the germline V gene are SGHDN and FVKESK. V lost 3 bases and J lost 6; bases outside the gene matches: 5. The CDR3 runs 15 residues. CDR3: CASSHRQGGNSPLHF. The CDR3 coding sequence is TGTGCCAGCAGCCATCGACAGGGTGGTAATTCACCCCTCCACTTT.

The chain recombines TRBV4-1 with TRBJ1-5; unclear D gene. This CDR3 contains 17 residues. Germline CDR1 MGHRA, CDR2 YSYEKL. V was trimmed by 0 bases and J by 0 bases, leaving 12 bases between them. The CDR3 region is CASSQDYRRNSNQPQHF. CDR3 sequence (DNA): TGCGCCAGCAGCCAAGATTATCGGCGGAATAGCAATCAGCCCCAGCATTTT.

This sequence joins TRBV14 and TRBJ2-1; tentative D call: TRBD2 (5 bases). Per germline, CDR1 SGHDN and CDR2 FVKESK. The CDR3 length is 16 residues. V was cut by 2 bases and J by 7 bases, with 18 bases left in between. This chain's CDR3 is CASSQTRLIRGNEQFF. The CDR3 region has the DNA TGTGCCAGCAGCCAAACTCGGCTGATTAGAGGGAATGAGCAGTTCTTC.

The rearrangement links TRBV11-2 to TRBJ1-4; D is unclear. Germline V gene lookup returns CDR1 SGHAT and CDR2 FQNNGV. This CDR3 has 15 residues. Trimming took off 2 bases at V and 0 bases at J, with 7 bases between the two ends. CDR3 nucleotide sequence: TGTGCCAGCAGCTTATACAGATCAACTAATGAAAAACTGTTTTTT. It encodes CASSLYRSTNEKLFF.

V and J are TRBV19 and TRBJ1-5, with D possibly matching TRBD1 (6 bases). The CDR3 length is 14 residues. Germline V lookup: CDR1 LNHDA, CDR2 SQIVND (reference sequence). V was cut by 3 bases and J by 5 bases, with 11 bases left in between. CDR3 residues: CASSIRGGDQPQHF. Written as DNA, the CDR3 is TGTGCCAGTAGTATTCGAGGGGGGGATCAGCCCCAGCATTTT.

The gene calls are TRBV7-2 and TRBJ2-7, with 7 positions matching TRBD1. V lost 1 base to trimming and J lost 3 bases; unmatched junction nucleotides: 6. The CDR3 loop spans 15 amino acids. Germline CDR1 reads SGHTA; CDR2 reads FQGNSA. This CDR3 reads CASSLGQQGFYEQYF. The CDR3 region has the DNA TGTGCCAGCAGCTTAGGCCAACAGGGGTTCTACGAGCAGTACTTC.

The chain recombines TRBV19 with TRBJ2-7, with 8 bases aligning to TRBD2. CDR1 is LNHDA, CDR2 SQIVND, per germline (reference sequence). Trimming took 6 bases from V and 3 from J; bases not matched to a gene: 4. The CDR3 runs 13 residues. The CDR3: CASRAGGRYEQYF. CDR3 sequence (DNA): TGTGCCAGTAGGGCGGGAGGACGCTACGAGCAGTACTTC.

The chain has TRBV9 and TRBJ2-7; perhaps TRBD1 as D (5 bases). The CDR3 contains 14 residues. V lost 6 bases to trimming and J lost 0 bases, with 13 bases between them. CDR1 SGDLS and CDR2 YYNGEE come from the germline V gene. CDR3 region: CASKKDRYSYEQYF. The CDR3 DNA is TGTGCCAGCAAAAAAGACAGATACTCCTACGAGCAGTACTTC.

This CDR3 reads CASSQDRLAGESYSYNEQFF. The CDR3 DNA reads as TGTGCCAGCAGCCAAGATAGGCTAGCGGGAGAGAGTTACTCCTACAATGAGCAGTTCTTC. The genes are TRBV3-1 (or the pseudogene TRBV3-2) and TRBJ2-1, with 10 bases matching TRBD2. CDR1 is LGHDT and CDR2 is YNNKEL in the germline V gene (reference sequence). Trimming removed 0 bases from V and 0 bases from J; junction bases left unmatched: 11. The CDR3 runs 20 residues.

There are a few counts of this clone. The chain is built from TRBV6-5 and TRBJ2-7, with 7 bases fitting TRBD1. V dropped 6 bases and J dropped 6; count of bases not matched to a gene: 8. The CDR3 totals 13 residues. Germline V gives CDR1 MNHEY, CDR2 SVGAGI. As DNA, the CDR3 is TGTGCCAGCAGCCTGAGGACAGGTGTCGAGCAGTACTTC. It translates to CASSLRTGVEQYF.

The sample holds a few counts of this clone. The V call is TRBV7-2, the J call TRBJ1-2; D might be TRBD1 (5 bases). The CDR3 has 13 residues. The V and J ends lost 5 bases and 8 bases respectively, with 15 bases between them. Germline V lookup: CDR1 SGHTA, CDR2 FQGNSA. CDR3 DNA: TGTGCCAGCAGCGTTGACAGCGTCTACGGCTACACCTTC. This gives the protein CASSVDSVYGYTF.

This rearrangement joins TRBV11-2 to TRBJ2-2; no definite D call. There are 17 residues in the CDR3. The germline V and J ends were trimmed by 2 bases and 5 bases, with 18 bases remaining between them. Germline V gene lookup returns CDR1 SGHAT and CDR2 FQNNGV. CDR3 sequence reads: CASSLRSSTAATGELFF. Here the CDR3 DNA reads TGTGCCAGCAGCTTACGGTCATCTACCGCGGCTACCGGGGAGCTGTTTTTT.